This TCR beta chain stems from a study of blood T cells in healthy people across ages. Combining a sample-barcoded 5' primer with a J-beta primer mix, a second PCR ran for 7 to 11 cycles. With 12 random nucleotides, a template-switch adaptor tagged each individual cDNA molecule. TCRdb re-derived calls from the 5' RACE reads in MiXCR, one entry per CDR3 protein. Of 1.8 million or so distinct CDR3 sequences in the sample, around 40% are singletons; the top ten hold 20% to 25%. The CDR3 consists of 14 residues. Trimming removed 1 base from V and 5 bases from J, with 14 bases in between. CDR1 and CDR2 (germline): SQVTM, ANQGSEA. PBMCs, at least 6 million per sample, were isolated. This clonotype was seen more than once but under ten times.

Material for sequencing was blood. The source is a human donor in good health. The chain carries TRBV29-1 and TRBJ2-5; either TRBD1 or TRBD2 may supply D (6 bases each). The CDR3 region is CSVEGAGAGETQYF. Here the CDR3 DNA reads TGCAGCGTTGAAGGAGCAGGGGCGGGGGAGACCCAGTACTTC.